This TCR beta chain was sequenced during a study of cytomegalovirus exposure and HLA in healthy donors. Study-level information: Earlier, approximately 180 million T cells were analyzed, and fewer than 120 million unique TCR beta sequences were found among them. Study-level points and caveats: When analyzed later, a missense DCLRE1C variant was found to be linked to TCR beta V- and J-gene trimming. A few V segments could not be told apart, such as TRBV6-2 and TRBV6-3, and were left out.

As regards this clone: Its antigen remains unknown.

The PCR employed 60 Vbeta primers together with 13 Jbeta primers. Libraries were prepared by immunoSEQ multiplex PCR; TCRdb keeps only in-frame clonotypes and omits some of them. The repertoire consists of fewer than 110,000 clones, with about 80% occurring once and the leading ten covering less than 3%. The CDR3 loop spans 14 amino acids. V dropped 5 bases and J dropped 0 bases, with 8 bases sitting between them. Per germline, CDR1 MNHNS and CDR2 SASEGT. Healthy bone marrow donors formed the donor group. This clonotype was sampled from a man under 40 in good health and CMV-seropositive. The V and J genes are TRBV6-1 and TRBJ1-3; D might be TRBD1 (5 bases). Sequenced: PBMCs. DNA for the CDR3: TGTGCCAGCAGTTTGGGGGGCTCTGGAAACACCATATATTTT. Protein product: CASSLGGSGNTIYF.